The next 28 T cell receptor beta chains were all read from a single sample in a study of cytomegalovirus exposure and HLA in healthy donors. In the PCR, 60 Vbeta and 13 Jbeta primers were used. The repertoire was sequenced with immunoSEQ multiplex PCR; TCRdb's copy has only in-frame clones and lacks some. Found here are 180,000 or so clones, 70% to 80% of them singletons; the top ten hold 1.5% to 2%. The specimen was PBMCs. Receptor source: a man between 18 and 35 years old in good health and CMV-seronegative.

The J gene is TRBJ1-2, the V gene TRBV11-2; D not resolved. The CDR3 contains 12 residues. V shed 1 base and J shed 8 bases, with 8 bases lying between them. The germline V gene has CDR1 SGHAT and CDR2 FQNNGV. The CDR3 protein is CASSLGRSGYTF. The CDR3 bases are TGTGCCAGCAGCTTAGGGAGATCCGGCTACACCTTC.

About this clone: One end of the junction is discordant with germline, which a read error may explain. The CDR3 reads CSSSSNTQLFSSGANVLTF. The CDR3 DNA reads TGTTCCAGCAGCTCCAATACACAATTATTCAGCTCTGGGGCCAACGTCCTGACTTTC. This chain joins TRBV7-9 and TRBJ2-6; D unresolved. From germline, CDR1 is SEHNR and CDR2 FQNEAQ (reference sequence). There are 19 residues in the CDR3. Looking up the rest from reference TRBV7-9 and TRBJ2-6 gives the full variable domain: DTGVSQNPRHKITKRGQNVTFRCDPISEHNRLYWYRQTLGQGPEFLTYFQNEAQLEKSRLLSDRFSAERPKGSFSTLEIQRTEQGDSAMYLCSSSSNTQLFSSGANVLTFGAGSRLTVL.

The CDR3 here is CASSETRFTGELFF. As DNA, the CDR3 is TGTGCCAGCAGTGAGACTCGATTCACCGGGGAGCTGTTTTTT. The chain uses TRBV2 and TRBJ2-2, with no clear D. Trimming took 3 bases from V and 4 from J, leaving 9 bases between them. Germline lookup yields CDR1 SNHLY and CDR2 FYNNEI. This CDR3 comprises 14 residues.

The chain uses TRBV7-2 and TRBJ1-3; 9 bases map to TRBD1. From germline, CDR1 is SGHTA and CDR2 FQGNSA. V shed 3 bases and J 3 bases; nucleotides not matched to a gene: 9. The CDR3 sequence is 17 residues long. The CDR3 loop reads CASSFAGTGSLGNTIYF. CDR3 sequence (DNA): TGTGCCAGCAGCTTCGCCGGGACAGGGTCTCTTGGAAACACCATATATTTT.

The chain uses TRBV28 and TRBJ1-5; tentatively, D is TRBD1 (6 bases). The CDR3 consists of 13 residues. V was clipped by 6 bases and J by 4 bases, with 10 bases between them. Germline V gene lookup returns CDR1 MDHEN and CDR2 SYDVKM. CDR3 residues: CASRVTGNQPQHF. CDR3 bases: TGTGCCAGCAGGGTTACAGGGAATCAGCCCCAGCATTTT.

The chain recombines TRBV9 with TRBJ2-2, with TRBD1 matching 10 bases. With 4 bases clipped from V and 6 bases from J, the junction kept 6 bases outside the gene matches. Germline values: CDR1 SGDLS, CDR2 YYNGEE. CDR3 length equals 15 residues. In DNA form, the CDR3 reads TGTGCCAGCAGCATTGGACAGGGGGGGGCCGGGGAGCTGTTTTTT. The encoded protein is CASSIGQGGAGELFF.

This rearrangement joins TRBV7-9 to TRBJ1-4; no reliable D call. The CDR3 contains 19 residues. V was pared by 1 base and J by 5 bases, with 23 bases between. Germline CDR1 and CDR2: SEHNR and FQNEAQ (reference sequence). The CDR3 DNA sequence: TGTGCCAGCAGCTTAGTGATTTTTTTGGCGGAGGCAATAAATGAAAAACTGTTTTTT. Encoded protein: CASSLVIFLAEAINEKLFF.

The gene calls are TRBV5-1 and TRBJ2-7; TRBD2 matches 9 bases. V gave up 4 bases and J gave up 0 bases; unmatched junction bases: 5. The CDR3 totals 15 residues. Germline V gene lookup returns CDR1 SGHRS and CDR2 YFSETQ. The CDR3 DNA is TGCGCCAGCAGCCTCCTAGCGGGGAGCTCCTACGAGCAGTACTTC. The encoded protein is CASSLLAGSSYEQYF.

The J gene is TRBJ1-1, the V gene TRBV30; 9 bases are shared with TRBD1. The CDR3 covers 13 residues. Germline-derived CDR1 and CDR2 are GTSNPN and SVGIG (reference sequence). Trimming cost V 3 bases and J 5 bases; bases outside gene matches: 4. The CDR3 nucleotides are TGTGCCTGGAGCCTCGGGACAGGGACTGAAGCTTTCTTT. Its protein product is CAWSLGTGTEAFF. The complete variable domain, with remaining parts taken from reference TRBV30 and TRBJ1-1, reads SQTIHQWPATLVQPVGSPLSLECTVEGTSNPNLYWYRQAAGRGLQLLFYSVGIGQISSEVPQNLSASRPQDRQFILSSKKLLLSDSGFYLCAWSLGTGTEAFFGQGTRLTVV.

The chain has TRBV6-1 and TRBJ1-1, with 8 bases fitting TRBD1. V shed 6 bases and J 5 bases; nucleotides not matched to a gene: 8. The germline CDR1 and CDR2 sequences are MNHNS and SASEGT. CDR3 size: 14 residues. This chain's CDR3 is CASRETGVRTEAFF. The DNA for the CDR3 is TGTGCCAGCAGAGAGACAGGGGTGAGGACTGAAGCTTTCTTT.

The chain employs TRBV28 and TRBJ2-7; 8 bases agree with TRBD1. With V trimmed by 7 bases and J by 3 bases, 5 bases remained unmatched. The CDR3 is 13 residues long. Germline CDR1 reads MDHEN; CDR2 reads SYDVKM. CDR3 sequence reads: CASTGQVNYEQYF. Here the CDR3 DNA reads TGTGCCAGCACGGGACAGGTGAACTACGAGCAGTACTTC.

The table lists this clone with a few counts. The genes are TRBV9 and TRBJ2-1; 8 bases agree with TRBD2. Germline lookup yields CDR1 SGDLS and CDR2 YYNGEE. This CDR3 region has 17 residues. J was trimmed by 2 bases and V by 0 bases; bases with no gene match: 7. CDR3 nucleotides: TGTGCCAGCAGCGTAGCTACGACGGGACTAGCCTACAATGAGCAGTTCTTC. Its protein product is CASSVATTGLAYNEQFF.

The chain carries TRBV5-1 and TRBJ1-1, with D unresolved. Trimming left V 0 bases short and J 0 bases short, with 6 bases between. CDR3 length: 14 residues. Germline lookup yields CDR1 SGHRS and CDR2 YFSETQ. CDR3 DNA sequence: TGCGCCAGCAGCTTGGGGCAGATGAACACTGAAGCTTTCTTT. Protein sequence: CASSLGQMNTEAFF.

V gene TRBV18 combines with J gene TRBJ2-7; tentative D call: TRBD2 (6 bases). Looked up from germline, CDR1 is KGHSH and CDR2 is LQKENI. The CDR3 sequence is 14 residues long. V was cut by 2 bases and J by 2 bases, with 10 bases left in between. The CDR3 loop reads CASSPSPGAYEQYF. Written as DNA, the CDR3 is TGTGCCAGCTCACCAAGTCCGGGAGCCTACGAGCAGTACTTC.

V usage is TRBV11-2 and J usage is TRBJ2-5, with 10 bases that match TRBD1. The J call is doubtful: the DNA matches TRBJ2-7 better. The CDR3 covers 13 residues. Germline V gene lookup returns CDR1 SGHAT and CDR2 FQNNGV. The CDR3 DNA sequence: TGTGCCAGCAGCGCCGGGACAGGGGACGAGCAGTACTTC. Residues: CASSAGTGDEQYF.

This rearrangement joins TRBV5-6 to TRBJ2-1, with TRBD2 matching over 11 bases. Germline assignment: CDR1 SGHDT and CDR2 YYEEEE. V gave up 3 bases and J gave up 7 bases; unmatched junction bases: 6. This CDR3 has 15 amino acids. As DNA, the CDR3 is TGTGCCAGCAGCTACCCGGGGACTAGCGGTAATGAGCAGTTCTTC. Protein sequence: CASSYPGTSGNEQFF.

The chain carries TRBV7-9 and TRBJ1-1; D call uncertain. V was shortened by 5 bases and J by 3 bases, with 16 bases between the two germline ends. Germline assignment: CDR1 SEHNR and CDR2 FQNEAQ (reference sequence). The CDR3 contains 15 residues. For the CDR3, the DNA is TGTGCCAGCAGCCCCCAGTCGGGGAAATACACTGAAGCTTTCTTT. Its protein product is CASSPQSGKYTEAFF. The full variable domain, its missing parts supplied by reference TRBV7-9 and TRBJ1-1, is DTGVSQNPRHKITKRGQNVTFRCDPISEHNRLYWYRQTLGQGPEFLTYFQNEAQLEKSRLLSDRFSAERPKGSFSTLEIQRTEQGDSAMYLCASSPQSGKYTEAFFGQGTRLTVV.

The CDR3 loop reads CASSLVARLDEKLFF. The CDR3, as DNA: TGTGCCAGCAGCTTGGTGGCCAGACTGGATGAAAAACTGTTTTTT. The rearrangement links TRBV5-6 to TRBJ1-4; no firm D call. V lost 0 bases and J lost 6, with 12 bases in between. The CDR3 covers 15 residues. Germline CDR1 SGHDT, CDR2 YYEEEE. Looking up the rest from reference TRBV5-6 and TRBJ1-4 gives the full variable domain: DAGVTQSPTHLIKTRGQQVTLRCSPKSGHDTVSWYQQALGQGPQFIFQYYEEEERQRGNFPDRFSGHQFPNYSSELNVNALLLGDSALYLCASSLVARLDEKLFFGSGTQLSVL.

This clone has more than one count but fewer than ten. V is TRBV10-1 and J is TRBJ1-5, with D maybe TRBD1 (5 bases). The CDR3 consists of 13 residues. The V gene lost 8 bases and the J gene lost 4 bases, with 12 bases spanning the gap. CDR1 WNHNN and CDR2 SYGVQD come from the germline V gene (reference sequence). CDR3 in amino acids: CASVGGWNQPQHF. In nucleotides, the CDR3 is TGCGCCAGCGTTGGGGGGTGGAATCAGCCCCAGCATTTT.

In its sample, this clone was seen a few times. This rearrangement joins TRBV7-8 to TRBJ2-7, with 9 bases aligning to TRBD1. The CDR3 is 15 amino acids. The ends lost 0 bases at V and 3 bases at J; junction bases unmatched: 3. The V gene's germline CDR1 is SGHVS and CDR2 FQNEAQ. The CDR3 DNA sequence: TGTGCCAGCAGCTTAGCAACAGGGGGCCACTACGAGCAGTACTTC. This codes for CASSLATGGHYEQYF.

The V and J genes are TRBV19 and TRBJ1-2; 8 nucleotides match TRBD1. Germline V gene data show CDR1 as LNHDA and CDR2 as SQIVND (reference sequence). V dropped 3 bases and J dropped 8; count of bases not matched to a gene: 5. This CDR3 region has 13 residues. The CDR3 bases are TGTGCCAGTAGTATTAAGGACAGGGCCGGCTACACCTTC. Protein: CASSIKDRAGYTF.

CDR3 DNA sequence: TGTGCCATCAGCGGGACAGTTAACTATGGCTACACCTTC. Protein product: CAISGTVNYGYTF. The rearrangement joins TRBV10-3 to TRBJ1-2; 7 bases are a match to TRBD1. This CDR3 is 13 amino acids long. Germline lookup yields CDR1 ENHRY and CDR2 SYGVKD. J was trimmed by 1 base and V by 6 bases; bases with no gene match: 2.

This sequence joins TRBV6-5 and TRBJ2-2; a possible D gene is TRBD2 (6 bases). The germline gives CDR1 MNHEY, CDR2 SVGAGI. There are 12 residues in the CDR3. V was cut by 4 bases and J by 7 bases, with 7 bases left in between. The CDR3 region is CASSFSGGELFF. CDR3 coding DNA: TGTGCCAGCAGTTTTAGCGGCGGGGAGCTGTTTTTT.

The CDR3 spells CASSEFSRCGYTF. The DNA for the CDR3 is TGTGCCAGCAGTGAATTTAGTCGGTGTGGCTACACCTTC. This chain connects TRBV25-1 to TRBJ1-2; D unresolved. In germline, CDR1 is MGHDK, CDR2 SYGVNS. Trimming shortened V by 1 base and J by 7 bases, and 10 bases separated the two germline ends. The CDR3 is 13 amino acids.

V usage is TRBV7-6 and J usage is TRBJ2-3; 9 nucleotides agree with TRBD1. Germline assignment: CDR1 SGHVS and CDR2 FNYEAQ. CDR3 size: 15 residues. J gave up 2 bases and V 5 bases, and 5 bases lay outside the gene matches. The CDR3 protein is CASSPGTGTTDTQYF. CDR3 coding DNA: TGTGCCAGCAGCCCCGGGACAGGGACCACAGATACGCAGTATTTT.

The V call is TRBV7-9, the J call TRBJ2-7; no firm D call. CDR3 length: 16 amino acids. The germline V and J ends were trimmed by 5 bases and 0 bases, with 17 bases remaining between them. Germline CDR1 reads SEHNR; CDR2 reads FQNEAQ (reference sequence). In nucleotides, the CDR3 is TGTGCCAGCAGCCCCCTCTCGGCGGCTAGCTCCTACGAGCAGTACTTC. Its translation is CASSPLSAASSYEQYF.

The CDR3 DNA follows: TGCGCCAGCAGTGAGTCTACTAGCGGAGGCTACGAGCAGTACTTC. This encodes CASSESTSGGYEQYF. The chain is built from TRBV10-1 and TRBJ2-5, with 8 positions matching TRBD2. The DNA matches TRBJ2-7 better at its end, which makes the J call doubtful. The CDR3 is 15 residues long. Germline assignment: CDR1 WNHNN and CDR2 SYGVQD (reference sequence).

There are a few counts of this clone. V is TRBV18 and J is TRBJ2-2; TRBD1 agrees at 9 bases. In germline, CDR1 is KGHSH, CDR2 LQKENI. V lost 3 bases, J lost 1 base, and 0 bases stayed unmatched. This CDR3 contains 15 residues. CDR3: CASSPDRGNTGELFF. The CDR3 DNA follows: TGTGCCAGCTCACCGGACAGGGGGAACACCGGGGAGCTGTTTTTT.